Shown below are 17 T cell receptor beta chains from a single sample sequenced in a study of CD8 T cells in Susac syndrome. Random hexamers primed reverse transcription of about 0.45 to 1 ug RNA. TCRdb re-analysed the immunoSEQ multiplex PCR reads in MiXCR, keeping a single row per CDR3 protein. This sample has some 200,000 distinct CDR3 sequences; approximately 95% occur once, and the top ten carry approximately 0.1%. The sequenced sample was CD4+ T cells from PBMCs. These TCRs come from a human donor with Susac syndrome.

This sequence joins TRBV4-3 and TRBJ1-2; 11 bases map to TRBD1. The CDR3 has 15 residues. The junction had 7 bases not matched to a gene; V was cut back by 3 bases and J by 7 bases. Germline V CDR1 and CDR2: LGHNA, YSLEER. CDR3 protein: CASSHDGQGALGYTF. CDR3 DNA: TGCGCCAGCAGCCATGATGGACAGGGGGCCCTTGGCTACACCTTC.

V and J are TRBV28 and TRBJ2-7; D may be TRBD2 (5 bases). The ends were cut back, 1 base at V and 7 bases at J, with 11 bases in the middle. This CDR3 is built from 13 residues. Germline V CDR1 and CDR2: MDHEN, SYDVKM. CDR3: CASSLYTRWEQYF. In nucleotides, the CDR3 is TGTGCCAGCAGTTTATATACTAGGTGGGAGCAGTACTTC. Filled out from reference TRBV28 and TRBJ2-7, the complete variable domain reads DVKVTQSSRYLVKRTGEKVFLECVQDMDHENMFWYRQDPGLGLRLIYFSYDVKMKEKGDIPEGYSVSREKKERFSLILESASTNQTSMYLCASSLYTRWEQYFGPGTRLTVT.

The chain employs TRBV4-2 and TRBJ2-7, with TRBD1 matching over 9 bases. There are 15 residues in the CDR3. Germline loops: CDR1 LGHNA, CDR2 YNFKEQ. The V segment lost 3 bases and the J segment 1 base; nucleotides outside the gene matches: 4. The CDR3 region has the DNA TGTGCCAGCAGCCACCCCGGGACAGGGTCCTACGAGCAGTACTTC. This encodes CASSHPGTGSYEQYF.

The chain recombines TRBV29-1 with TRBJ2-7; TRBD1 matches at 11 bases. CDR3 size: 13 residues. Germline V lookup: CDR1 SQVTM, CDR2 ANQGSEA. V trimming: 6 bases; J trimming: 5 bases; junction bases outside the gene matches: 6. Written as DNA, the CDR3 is TGCAGCGTGGGGGAGGGACAGGGGGACGAGCAGTACTTC. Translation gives CSVGEGQGDEQYF.

CDR3 coding DNA: TGTGCCAGCCGCGCTCGGGGGGGCAGTGCAGATACGCAGTATTTT. This sequence encodes CASRARGGSADTQYF. The chain employs TRBV12-3 or TRBV12-4 and TRBJ2-3; TRBD2 aligns across 8 bases. This CDR3 is built from 15 residues. V lost 8 bases and J lost 4; bases outside the gene matches: 11.

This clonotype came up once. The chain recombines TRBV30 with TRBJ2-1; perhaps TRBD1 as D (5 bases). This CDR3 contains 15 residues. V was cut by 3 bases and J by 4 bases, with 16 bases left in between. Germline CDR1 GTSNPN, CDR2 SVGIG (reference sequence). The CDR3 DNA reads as TGTGCCTGGAGCGTCGACAGACAGACGTACAATGAGCAGTTCTTC. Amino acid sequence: CAWSVDRQTYNEQFF.

This CDR3 reads CASSPRTSEETQYF. CDR3 DNA sequence: TGTGCCAGCAGCCCCAGGACTAGCGAAGAGACCCAGTACTTC. The chain joins TRBV7-2 to TRBJ2-5; 9 bases line up with TRBD2. CDR1 SGHTA and CDR2 FQGNSA come from the germline V gene. This CDR3 has 14 residues. Trimming took 5 bases from V and 3 from J; bases not matched to a gene: 4.

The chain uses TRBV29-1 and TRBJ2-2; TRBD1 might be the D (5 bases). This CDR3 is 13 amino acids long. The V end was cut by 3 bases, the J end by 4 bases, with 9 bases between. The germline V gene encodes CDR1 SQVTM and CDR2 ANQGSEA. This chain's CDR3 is CSVDQGSTGELFF. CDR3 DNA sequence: TGCAGCGTTGATCAGGGAAGCACCGGGGAGCTGTTTTTT.

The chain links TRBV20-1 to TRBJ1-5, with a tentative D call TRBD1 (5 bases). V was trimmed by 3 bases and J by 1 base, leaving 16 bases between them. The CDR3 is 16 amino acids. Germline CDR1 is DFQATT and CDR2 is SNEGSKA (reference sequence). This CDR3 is CSASDLRGGSNQPQHF. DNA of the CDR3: TGCAGTGCTAGCGACTTAAGGGGAGGAAGCAATCAGCCCCAGCATTTT.

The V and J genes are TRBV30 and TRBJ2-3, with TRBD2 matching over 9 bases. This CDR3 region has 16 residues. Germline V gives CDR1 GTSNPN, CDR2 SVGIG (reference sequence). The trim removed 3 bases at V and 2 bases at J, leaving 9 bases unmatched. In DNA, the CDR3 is TGTGCCTGGAGCGCCTTGCGGGGGGGATTCACAGATACGCAGTATTTT. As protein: CAWSALRGGFTDTQYF.

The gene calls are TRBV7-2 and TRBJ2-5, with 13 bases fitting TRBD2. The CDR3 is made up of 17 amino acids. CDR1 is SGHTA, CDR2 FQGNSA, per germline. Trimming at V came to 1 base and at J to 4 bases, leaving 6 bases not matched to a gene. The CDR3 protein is CASSLGLLAGGGETQYF. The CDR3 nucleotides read TGTGCCAGCAGCTTAGGCTTACTAGCGGGGGGGGGAGAGACCCAGTACTTC.

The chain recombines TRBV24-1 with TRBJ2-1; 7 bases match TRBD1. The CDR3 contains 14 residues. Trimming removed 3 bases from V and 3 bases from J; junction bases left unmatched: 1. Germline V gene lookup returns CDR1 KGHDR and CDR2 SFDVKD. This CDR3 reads CATSDPGGYNEQFF. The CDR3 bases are TGTGCCACCAGTGATCCAGGGGGCTACAATGAGCAGTTCTTC.

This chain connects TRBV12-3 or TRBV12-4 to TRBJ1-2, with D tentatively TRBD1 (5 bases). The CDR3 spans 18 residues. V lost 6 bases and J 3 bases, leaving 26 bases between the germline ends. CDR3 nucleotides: TGTGCCAGCAGACCGAGATACCCGACAGTGCAGAAAGACTATGGCTACACCTTC. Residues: CASRPRYPTVQKDYGYTF.

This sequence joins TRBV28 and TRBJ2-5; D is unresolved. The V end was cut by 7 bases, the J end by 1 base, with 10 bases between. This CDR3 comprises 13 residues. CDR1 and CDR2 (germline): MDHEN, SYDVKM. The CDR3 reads CASTVGAQETQYF. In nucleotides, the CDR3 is TGTGCCAGCACCGTCGGAGCCCAAGAGACCCAGTACTTC.

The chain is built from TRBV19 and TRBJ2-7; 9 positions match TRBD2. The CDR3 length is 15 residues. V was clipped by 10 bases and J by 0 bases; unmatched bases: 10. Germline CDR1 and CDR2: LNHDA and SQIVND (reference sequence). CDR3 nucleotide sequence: TGTGCCACCGCCCGGGTAGCGGGGGCCTCCTACGAGCAGTACTTC. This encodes CATARVAGASYEQYF.

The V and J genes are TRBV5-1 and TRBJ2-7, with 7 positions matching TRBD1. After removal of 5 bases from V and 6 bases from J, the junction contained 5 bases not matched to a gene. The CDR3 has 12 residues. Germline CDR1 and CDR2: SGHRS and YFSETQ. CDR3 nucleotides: TGCGCCAGCAGTTTGACAGGGTCCGAGCAGTACTTC. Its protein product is CASSLTGSEQYF.

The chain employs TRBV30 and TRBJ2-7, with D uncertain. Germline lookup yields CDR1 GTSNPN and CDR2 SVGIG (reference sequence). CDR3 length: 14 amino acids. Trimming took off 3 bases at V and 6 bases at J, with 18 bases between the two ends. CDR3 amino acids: CAWSRRRAWCEQYF. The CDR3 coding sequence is TGTGCCTGGAGCCGTCGGAGAGCATGGTGCGAGCAGTACTTC.